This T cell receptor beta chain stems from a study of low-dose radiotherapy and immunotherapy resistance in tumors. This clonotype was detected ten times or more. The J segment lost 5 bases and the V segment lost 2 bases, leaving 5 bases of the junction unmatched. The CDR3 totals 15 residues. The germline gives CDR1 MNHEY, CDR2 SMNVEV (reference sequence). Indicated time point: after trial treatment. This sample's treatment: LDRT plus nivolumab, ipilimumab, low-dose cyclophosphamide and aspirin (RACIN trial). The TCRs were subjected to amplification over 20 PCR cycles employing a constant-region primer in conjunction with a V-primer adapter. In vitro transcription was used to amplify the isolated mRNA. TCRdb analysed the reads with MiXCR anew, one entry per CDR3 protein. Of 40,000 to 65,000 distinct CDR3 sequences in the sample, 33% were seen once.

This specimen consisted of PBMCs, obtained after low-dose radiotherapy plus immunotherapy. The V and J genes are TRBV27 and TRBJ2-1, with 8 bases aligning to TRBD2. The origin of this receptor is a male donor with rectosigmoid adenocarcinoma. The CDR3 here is CASSLDGSGNNEQFF. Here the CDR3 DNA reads TGTGCCAGCAGTTTAGACGGTAGCGGGAACAATGAGCAGTTCTTC.